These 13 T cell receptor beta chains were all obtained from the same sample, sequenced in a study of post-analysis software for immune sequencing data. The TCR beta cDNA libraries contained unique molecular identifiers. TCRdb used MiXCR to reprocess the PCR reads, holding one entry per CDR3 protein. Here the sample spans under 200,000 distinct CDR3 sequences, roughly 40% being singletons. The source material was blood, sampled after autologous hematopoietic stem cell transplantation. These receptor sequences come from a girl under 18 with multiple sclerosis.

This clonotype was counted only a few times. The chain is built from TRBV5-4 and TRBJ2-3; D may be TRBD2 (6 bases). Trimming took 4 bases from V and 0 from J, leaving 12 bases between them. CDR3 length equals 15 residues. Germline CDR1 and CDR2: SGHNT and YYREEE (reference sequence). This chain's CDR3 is CASSLGTHSTDTQYF. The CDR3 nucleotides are TGTGCCAGCAGCCTCGGGACTCATAGCACAGATACGCAGTATTTT.

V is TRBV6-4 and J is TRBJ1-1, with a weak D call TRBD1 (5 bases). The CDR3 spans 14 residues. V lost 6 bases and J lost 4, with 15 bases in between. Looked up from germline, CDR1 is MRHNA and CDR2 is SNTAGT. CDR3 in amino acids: CASRAGLESTEAFF. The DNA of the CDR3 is TGTGCCAGCAGGGCGGGACTTGAATCCACTGAAGCTTTCTTT.

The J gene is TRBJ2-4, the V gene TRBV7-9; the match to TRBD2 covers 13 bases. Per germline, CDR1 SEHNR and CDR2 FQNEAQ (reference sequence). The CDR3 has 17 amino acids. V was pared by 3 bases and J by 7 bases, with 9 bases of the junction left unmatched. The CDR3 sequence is CASSLEGLAGFGNIQYF. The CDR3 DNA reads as TGTGCCAGCAGCTTGGAGGGACTAGCGGGATTTGGGAACATTCAGTACTTC.

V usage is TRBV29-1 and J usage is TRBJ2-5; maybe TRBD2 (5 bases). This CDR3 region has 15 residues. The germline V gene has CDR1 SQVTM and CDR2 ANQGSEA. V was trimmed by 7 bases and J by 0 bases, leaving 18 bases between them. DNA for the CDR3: TGCAGCGGCACTACCATAGAGGGATACCAAGAGACCCAGTACTTC. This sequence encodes CSGTTIEGYQETQYF. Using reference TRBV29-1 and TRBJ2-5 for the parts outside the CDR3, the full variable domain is SAVISQKPSRDICQRGTSLTIQCQVDSQVTMMFWYRQQPGQSLTLIATANQGSEATYESGFVIDKFPISRPNLTFSTLTVSNMSPEDSSIYLCSGTTIEGYQETQYFGPGTRLLVL.

CDR3 DNA: TGCAGTGCTAGGGGGGTAATAAGCGGGAGACTCTCCTACGAGCAGTACTTC. This encodes CSARGVISGRLSYEQYF. The chain carries TRBV20-1 and TRBJ2-7, with 8 bases that match TRBD2. Losses at the gene ends were 3 bases for V and 0 bases for J; bases not matched to a gene: 13. The V gene's germline CDR1 is DFQATT and CDR2 SNEGSKA (reference sequence). There are 17 residues in the CDR3.

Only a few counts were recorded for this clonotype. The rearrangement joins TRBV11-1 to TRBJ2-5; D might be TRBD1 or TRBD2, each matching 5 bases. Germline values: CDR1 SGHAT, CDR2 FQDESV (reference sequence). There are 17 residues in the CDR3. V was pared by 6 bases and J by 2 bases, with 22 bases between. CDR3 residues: CASRPSLRDGAQETQYF. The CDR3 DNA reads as TGTGCCAGCAGACCCAGTCTCCGGGACGGAGCTCAAGAGACCCAGTACTTC.

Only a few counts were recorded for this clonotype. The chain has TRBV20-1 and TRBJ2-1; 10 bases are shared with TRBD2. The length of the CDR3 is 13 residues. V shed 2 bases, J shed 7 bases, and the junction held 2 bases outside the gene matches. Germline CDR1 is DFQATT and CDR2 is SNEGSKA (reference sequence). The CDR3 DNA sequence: TGCAGTGCTAGATCTAGCGGGAGTAATGAGCAGTTCTTC. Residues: CSARSSGSNEQFF.

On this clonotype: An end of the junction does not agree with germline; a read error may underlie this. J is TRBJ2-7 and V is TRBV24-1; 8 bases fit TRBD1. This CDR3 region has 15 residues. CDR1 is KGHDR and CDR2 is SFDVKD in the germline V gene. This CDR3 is CATSDSRDRPYEQYF. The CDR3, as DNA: TGTGCCACCAGCGATTCCCGGGACAGGCCCTACGAGCAGTACTTC.

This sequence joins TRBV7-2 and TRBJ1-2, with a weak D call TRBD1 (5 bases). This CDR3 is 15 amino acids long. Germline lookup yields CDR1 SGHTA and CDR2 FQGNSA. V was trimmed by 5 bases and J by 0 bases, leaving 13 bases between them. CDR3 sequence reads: CASSRGQGPNYGYTF. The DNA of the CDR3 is TGTGCCAGCAGCCGAGGGCAGGGCCCTAACTATGGCTACACCTTC. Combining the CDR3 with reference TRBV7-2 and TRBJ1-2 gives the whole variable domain GAGVSQSPSNKVTEKGKDVELRCDPISGHTALYWYRQSLGQGLEFLIYFQGNSAPDKSGLPSDRFSAERTGGSVSTLTIQRTQQEDSAVYLCASSRGQGPNYGYTFGSGTRLTVV.

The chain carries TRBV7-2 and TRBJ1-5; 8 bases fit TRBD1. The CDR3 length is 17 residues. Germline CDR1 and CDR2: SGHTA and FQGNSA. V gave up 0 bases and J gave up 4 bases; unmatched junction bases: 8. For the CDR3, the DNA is TGTGCCAGCAGCTTAGCTAGAGGACAGGGTTTGAATCAGCCCCAGCATTTT. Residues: CASSLARGQGLNQPQHF.

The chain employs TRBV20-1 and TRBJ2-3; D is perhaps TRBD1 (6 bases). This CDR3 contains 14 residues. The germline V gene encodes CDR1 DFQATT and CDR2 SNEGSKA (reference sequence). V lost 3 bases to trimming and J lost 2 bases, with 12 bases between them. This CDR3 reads CSARDRPSTDTQYF. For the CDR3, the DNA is TGCAGTGCTAGGGACAGACCATCCACAGATACGCAGTATTTT.

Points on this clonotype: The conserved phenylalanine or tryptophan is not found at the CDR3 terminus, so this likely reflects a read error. CDR3 protein: CASSFLSGTSAYEQYC. The CDR3 coding sequence is TGTGCCAGCAGCTTTCTCTCCGGGACTAGCGCATACGAGCAGTACTGC. This chain uses TRBV11-2 with TRBJ2-7, with TRBD2 identical over 10 bases. J gave up 4 bases and V 3 bases, and 9 bases lay outside the gene matches. The CDR3 consists of 16 residues. Per germline, CDR1 SGHAT and CDR2 FQNNGV.

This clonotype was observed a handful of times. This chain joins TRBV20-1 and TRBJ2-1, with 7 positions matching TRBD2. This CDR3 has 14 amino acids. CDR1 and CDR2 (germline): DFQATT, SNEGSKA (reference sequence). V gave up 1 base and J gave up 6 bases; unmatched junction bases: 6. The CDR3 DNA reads TGCAGTGCTAGAGGTTTCGGCGGGAGCAATGAGCAGTTCTTC. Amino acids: CSARGFGGSNEQFF.